This record looks at one TCR beta chain sequence and its context. Its antigen remains unidentified. This sample was taken from a study of beta chain features in type 1 diabetes. Study-wide background: There was similarity between patients and healthy donors in age, gender and cell yields. General study points: When Type 1 diabetes patients were examined, their TCRB CDR3s proved moderately but significantly shorter in all four CD4+ subsets.

The investigators reverse transcribed all of the isolated RNA, so they sequenced expressed TCRB transcripts. Assay used: immunoSEQ multiplex PCR; TCRdb lists only in-frame clones, some missing. The sample yields some 350,000 clones, 8.5% to 10% seen once. The receptor was isolated from a man between 25 and 39 years old with type 1 diabetes. Sequencing input: central memory CD4+ T cells from blood.

The CDR3 bases are TGTGCCAGCAGCCTTGGACTAGCGGACCCCCAGTTCTTC. As protein: CASSLGLADPQFF. This sequence joins TRBV4-2 and TRBJ2-1; 10 bases map to TRBD2. J gave up 13 bases and V 4 bases, and 7 bases lay outside the gene matches. Germline values: CDR1 LGHNA, CDR2 YNFKEQ. The CDR3 has 13 amino acids.